This TCR beta chain was profiled in a study of blood T cell repertoires in COVID-19. At the level of the study: Donors in the United States, Italy and Spain gave samples during acute or convalescent COVID-19. In each case, the material was cDNA or gDNA derived from T cells, B-cell-depleted T cells, or PBMCs.

This CDR3 has 16 amino acids. Germline-derived CDR1 and CDR2 are LGHDT and YNNKEL (reference sequence). Deletions cut 1 base from V and 6 bases from J, with 19 bases between. TCRdb's copy holds only in-frame clones and misses some; the assay was immunoSEQ multiplex PCR. The repertoire includes approximately 500,000 clones, 85% to 90% of them detected once, and roughly 7.4% sits in the top ten. Seattle-derived patients entered the study during active infection and were followed longitudinally. The specimen sequenced was peripheral blood. This rearrangement joins TRBV3-1 (or the pseudogene TRBV3-2) to TRBJ2-7, with D possibly TRBD1 on 7 matching bases. The receptor comes from a woman between 45 and 65 years old with COVID-19, enrolled during active disease. CDR3 sequence: CASSQGIRQGGTEQYF. CDR3 nucleotide sequence: TGTGCCAGCAGCCAAGGAATTCGACAGGGCGGGACCGAGCAGTACTTC.